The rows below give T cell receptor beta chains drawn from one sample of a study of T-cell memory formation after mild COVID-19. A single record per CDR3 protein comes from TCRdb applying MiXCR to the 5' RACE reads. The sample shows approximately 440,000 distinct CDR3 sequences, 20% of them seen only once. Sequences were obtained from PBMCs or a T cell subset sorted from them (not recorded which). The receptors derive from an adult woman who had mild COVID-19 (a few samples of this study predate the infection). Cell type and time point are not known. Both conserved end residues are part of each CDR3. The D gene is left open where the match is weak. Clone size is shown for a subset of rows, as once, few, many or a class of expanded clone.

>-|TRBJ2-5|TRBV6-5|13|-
TGTGCCAGCAGTTACCTCCCAGGGGAGACCCAGTACTTC
CASSYLPGETQYF
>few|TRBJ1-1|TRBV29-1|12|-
TGCAGCGTTGGAGATATGAACACTGAAGCTTTCTTT
CSVGDMNTEAFF
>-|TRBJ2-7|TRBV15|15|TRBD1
TGTGCCACCAGCAGAGTGGGGACAGGGCCCTACGAGCAGTACTTC
CATSRVGTGPYEQYF
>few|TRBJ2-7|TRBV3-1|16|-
TGTGCCAGCAGCCAAGAATATCGGGGCGTGGACTACGAGCAGTACTTC
CASSQEYRGVDYEQYF
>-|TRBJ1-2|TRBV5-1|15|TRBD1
TGCGCCAGCAGCCGTGGGACAGATACTAACTATGGCTACACCTTC
CASSRGTDTNYGYTF
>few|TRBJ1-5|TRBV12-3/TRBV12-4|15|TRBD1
TGTGCCAGCAGTCGGGGACAGAATAGCAATCAGCCCCAGCATTTT
CASSRGQNSNQPQHF
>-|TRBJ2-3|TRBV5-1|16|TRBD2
TGCGCCAGCAGCTTGCCTAGCGGGGGGAGCACAGATACGCAGTATTTT
CASSLPSGGSTDTQYF
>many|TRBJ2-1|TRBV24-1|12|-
TGTGCCACCAGTGATTTAAACAATGAGCAGTTCTTC
CATSDLNNEQFF
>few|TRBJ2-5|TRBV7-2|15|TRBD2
TGTGCCAGCAGCCCACGAAGCGGGAGATGGGAGACCCAGTACTTC
CASSPRSGRWETQYF
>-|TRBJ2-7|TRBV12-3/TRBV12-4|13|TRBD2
TGTGCCAGCAGATCGACTAGCGGGGGCGAGCAGTACTTC
CASRSTSGGEQYF
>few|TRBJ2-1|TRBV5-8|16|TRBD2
TGTGCCAGCAGCTTTCAAGTTGGACTAGCAGGCAATGAGCAGTTCTTC
CASSFQVGLAGNEQFF
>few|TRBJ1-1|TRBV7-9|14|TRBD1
TGTGCCAGCATCGTCGTTGGACAGGGAGGTGAAGCTTTCTTT
CASIVVGQGGEAFF
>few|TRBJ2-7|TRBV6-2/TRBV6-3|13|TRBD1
TGTGCCAGCAGACCGGGACAGGCCTACGAGCAGTACTTC
CASRPGQAYEQYF
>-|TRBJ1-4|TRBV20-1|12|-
TGCAGTGCTAGGGGGCACGGTGAAAAACTGTTTTTT
CSARGHGEKLFF
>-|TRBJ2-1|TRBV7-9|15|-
TGTGCCAGCAGCTTAGGACTAGTTCTCACCAATGAGCAGTTCTTC
CASSLGLVLTNEQFF
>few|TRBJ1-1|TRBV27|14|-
TGTGCCAGCAGTTTATCGGGACCGCGCCTCGGCGCTTTCTTT
CASSLSGPRLGAFF
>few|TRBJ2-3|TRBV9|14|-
TGTGCCAGCAGCGTCCGGGACACCACAGATACGCAGTATTTT
CASSVRDTTDTQYF
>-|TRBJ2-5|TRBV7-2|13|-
TGTGCCAGCAGCCCAATTGGGGATGGGACCCAGTACTTC
CASSPIGDGTQYF
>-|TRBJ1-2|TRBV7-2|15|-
TGTGCCAGCAGCTCCCTCGGCAGGTCCATTTATGGCTACACCTTC
CASSSLGRSIYGYTF
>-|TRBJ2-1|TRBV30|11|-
TGTGCCTGGAACCCCTACAATGAGCAGTTCTTC
CAWNPYNEQFF
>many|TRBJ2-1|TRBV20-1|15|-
TGCAGTGCTCTCCGGGGGACCCTACAGTACAATGAGCAGTTCTTC
CSALRGTLQYNEQFF
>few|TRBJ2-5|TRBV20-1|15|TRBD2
TGCAGTGCTAGAGATCCGAGCGGGGGCATAAAGACCCAGTACTTC
CSARDPSGGIKTQYF
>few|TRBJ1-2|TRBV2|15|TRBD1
TGTGCCAGCGCGAGAAGGGACAGGCTCAGCTATGGCTACACCTTC
CASARRDRLSYGYTF
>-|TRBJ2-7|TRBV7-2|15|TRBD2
TGTGCCAGCAGCCCCACGCCGGGGGGGGGGTACGAGCAGTACTTC
CASSPTPGGGYEQYF
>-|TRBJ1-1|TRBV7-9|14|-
TGTGCCAGCAGCTCCACGCGGGACGTCCCTGAAGCTTTCTTT
CASSSTRDVPEAFF